This TCR beta chain derives from a study of CD8 T cells in ankylosing spondylitis. This clonotype was detected ten times or more. TCRdb fed the 5' RACE reads into MiXCR, producing one record per CDR3 protein. Of tens of thousands of distinct CDR3 sequences listed, approximately 6% are singletons. Looked up from germline, CDR1 is SQVTM and CDR2 is ANQGSEA. The CDR3 is made up of 15 amino acids. Deletions cut 4 bases from V and 0 bases from J, with 15 bases between. This TCR came from a male donor with ankylosing spondylitis. This chain joins TRBV29-1 and TRBJ1-1; D unresolved. The sample comprised synovial fluid, either unsorted or a sorted T cell fraction (not recorded which). The CDR3 protein is CSVASRPSLNTEAFF. The CDR3 DNA reads as TGCAGCGTTGCTAGTAGACCAAGCCTGAACACTGAAGCTTTCTTT.